These 20 T cell receptor beta chains were all obtained from the same sample, sequenced in a study of blood T cell repertoires in COVID-19. Profiled with immunoSEQ multiplex PCR; TCRdb holds only in-frame clones, not every one. This table holds roughly 300,000 clones, 84% found once. The sequenced material came from peripheral blood. The receptors here all came from a human donor with COVID-19, enrolled during active disease. The donor label of this sample is uncertain.

CDR3 nucleotide sequence: TGTGCCAGCAGCAAAGTCCAGAGGACTAGCGGGAGGGGCACCGGGGAGCTGTTTTTT. It translates to CASSKVQRTSGRGTGELFF. This chain uses TRBV21-1 with TRBJ2-2; the table names TRBD2, a call not compared with the DNA. TRBV21-1 is classified as a pseudogene. The CDR3 consists of 19 residues.

This rearrangement joins TRBV6-2 or TRBV6-3 to TRBJ1-5; 8 nucleotides align to TRBD1. The germline gives CDR1 MNHEY, CDR2 SVGEGT. The V segment lost 6 bases and the J segment 1 base; nucleotides outside the gene matches: 11. The CDR3 is made up of 17 amino acids. The CDR3 DNA reads as TGTGCCAGCAGCCATACGACAGGGGACAGAAGCAATCAGCCCCAGCATTTT. Amino acids: CASSHTTGDRSNQPQHF.

In this sample, this clone turned up a few times. The J gene is TRBJ2-1, the V gene TRBV19, with TRBD2 matching 8 bases. V shed 6 bases, J shed 7 bases, and the junction held 5 bases outside the gene matches. The CDR3 runs to 13 residues. The germline CDR1 and CDR2 sequences are LNHDA and SQIVND (reference sequence). The CDR3 coding sequence is TGTGCCAGTAGCGGGAGGGCCTCAAATGAGCAGTTCTTC. This gives the protein CASSGRASNEQFF. The full variable domain, completed using reference TRBV19 and TRBJ2-1, is DGGITQSPKYLFRKEGQNVTLSCEQNLNHDAMYWYRQDPGQGLRLIYYSQIVNDFQKGDIAEGYSVSREKKESFPLTVTSAQKNPTAFYLCASSGRASNEQFFGPGTRLTVL.

This clone was detected once. The chain recombines TRBV10-3 with TRBJ2-1; the match to TRBD2 covers 8 bases. This CDR3 has 13 residues. From germline, CDR1 is ENHRY and CDR2 SYGVKD. The trim removed 5 bases at V and 6 bases at J, leaving 3 bases unmatched. The CDR3 nucleotides are TGTGCCATCAGTTCAGCGGGAGTCAATGAGCAGTTCTTC. Translated, it gives CAISSAGVNEQFF.

V usage is TRBV30 and J usage is TRBJ2-3; 7 bases align to TRBD1. V lost 2 bases, J lost 2 bases, and 4 bases stayed unmatched. The CDR3 runs 14 residues. Germline V lookup: CDR1 GTSNPN, CDR2 SVGIG (reference sequence). CDR3 sequence: CAWSQGQYTDTQYF. The CDR3, as DNA: TGTGCCTGGAGTCAGGGACAGTACACAGATACGCAGTATTTT.

The rearrangement links TRBV6-1 to TRBJ2-4; D may be TRBD1 (6 bases). Deletions cut 3 bases from V and 1 base from J, with 10 bases between. From germline, CDR1 is MNHNS and CDR2 SASEGT. The length of the CDR3 is 15 residues. CDR3: CASSDRGQAKNIQYF. Here the CDR3 DNA reads TGTGCCAGCAGTGACAGGGGCCAGGCCAAAAACATTCAGTACTTC.

The chain joins TRBV10-3 to TRBJ2-3; weak D call: TRBD2 (5 bases). V dropped 3 bases and J dropped 0 bases, with 7 bases sitting between them. Germline CDR1 and CDR2: ENHRY and SYGVKD. This CDR3 region has 14 residues. The CDR3 sequence is CAISEGGSTDTQYF. The CDR3 region has the DNA TGTGCCATCAGTGAAGGAGGCAGCACAGATACGCAGTATTTT.

This chain links TRBV6-5 with TRBJ2-7; 10 bases map to TRBD1. Germline V gene data show CDR1 as MNHEY and CDR2 as SVGAGI. The CDR3 has 15 residues. Trimming removed 4 bases from V and 4 bases from J; junction bases left unmatched: 7. The CDR3 nucleotides read TGTGCCAGCAGTTCCCGGGACAGGGGTTCGTACGAGCAGTACTTC. This sequence encodes CASSSRDRGSYEQYF.

The CDR3 reads CASSYDTLSYEQYF. DNA of the CDR3: TGTGCCAGCAGCTATGACACCCTCTCCTACGAGCAGTACTTC. The chain combines TRBV11-2 with TRBJ2-7; D gene unclear. The germline gives CDR1 SGHAT, CDR2 FQNNGV. There are 14 residues in the CDR3. V gave up 4 bases and J gave up 0 bases, with 10 bases separating them.

The chain joins TRBV6-5 to TRBJ2-1; 7 bases agree with TRBD1. V gave up 1 base and J gave up 2 bases; unmatched junction bases: 5. The CDR3 covers 16 residues. Germline V CDR1 and CDR2: MNHEY, SVGAGI. The CDR3 here is CASSYLRDSAYNEQFF. CDR3 nucleotides: TGTGCCAGCAGTTACTTGAGGGACAGTGCCTACAATGAGCAGTTCTTC.

This clone showed up just a few times. This chain connects TRBV10-3 to TRBJ1-6, with 7 bases lining up with TRBD1. Germline V lookup: CDR1 ENHRY, CDR2 SYGVKD. V was clipped by 6 bases and J by 7 bases; unmatched bases: 6. This CDR3 region has 14 residues. CDR3: CAIRDRVSNSPLHF. The CDR3 nucleotides read TGTGCCATCAGAGACAGGGTGAGCAATTCACCCCTCCACTTT.

The gene calls are TRBV30 and TRBJ1-5; D is perhaps TRBD1 (6 bases). This CDR3 has 14 amino acids. Germline CDR1 is GTSNPN and CDR2 is SVGIG (reference sequence). With 0 bases removed from V and 3 bases from J, the gap between germline ends came to 9 bases. This chain's CDR3 is CAWSVTGTNQPQHF. CDR3 DNA: TGTGCCTGGAGTGTAACAGGGACCAATCAGCCCCAGCATTTT. Based on the CDR3 plus reference TRBV30 and TRBJ1-5, the full variable domain is SQTIHQWPATLVQPVGSPLSLECTVEGTSNPNLYWYRQAAGRGLQLLFYSVGIGQISSEVPQNLSASRPQDRQFILSSKKLLLSDSGFYLCAWSVTGTNQPQHFGDGTRLSIL.

This clone was counted at least ten times. This rearrangement joins TRBV12-5 to TRBJ1-5, with TRBD1 identical over 8 bases. The CDR3 totals 19 residues. Looked up from germline, CDR1 is LGHNT and CDR2 is FRNRAP. V trimming: 0 bases; J trimming: 2 bases; junction bases outside the gene matches: 12. CDR3 nucleotides: TGTGCTAGTGGTTTGGTACTTATCCAGGGGGCTTTGGGCAATCAGCCCCAGCATTTT. This translates into CASGLVLIQGALGNQPQHF.

The rearrangement links TRBV28 to TRBJ1-2; no reliable D call. V dropped 6 bases and J dropped 4 bases, with 9 bases sitting between them. The CDR3 totals 12 residues. Germline CDR1 is MDHEN and CDR2 is SYDVKM. CDR3 bases: TGTGCCAGCAGCTCAGGAACCTATGGCTACACCTTC. Translated: CASSSGTYGYTF.

The rearrangement uses TRBV19 and TRBJ2-1; D unclear. This CDR3 is built from 13 residues. CDR1 LNHDA and CDR2 SQIVND come from the germline V gene (reference sequence). V shed 2 bases and J shed 2 bases, with 4 bases lying between them. DNA of the CDR3: TGTGCCAGTAGTATAAGCCCCTACAATGAGCAGTTCTTC. Its protein product is CASSISPYNEQFF.

This chain uses TRBV5-1 with TRBJ1-4, with D possibly TRBD1 on 5 matching bases. CDR1 and CDR2 from the germline V gene are SGHRS and YFSETQ. The length of the CDR3 is 16 residues. Trimming left V 0 bases short and J 0 bases short, with 9 bases between. CDR3 region: CASSLATGSTNEKLFF. As DNA, the CDR3 is TGCGCCAGCAGCTTGGCTACAGGTTCAACTAATGAAAAACTGTTTTTT.

V is TRBV19 and J is TRBJ2-7; perhaps TRBD1 as D (5 bases). V lost 6 bases and J 1 base, leaving 16 bases between the germline ends. The CDR3 length is 15 residues. The germline V gene encodes CDR1 LNHDA and CDR2 SQIVND (reference sequence). CDR3: CASSPVLGPSYEQYF. The CDR3 DNA is TGTGCCAGTAGCCCCGTGCTGGGGCCATCCTACGAGCAGTACTTC.

This clone has more than one count but fewer than ten. The CDR3 spells CSASLGRDEQFF. The CDR3 bases are TGCAGTGCCAGTCTAGGCCGGGATGAGCAGTTCTTC. This rearrangement joins TRBV20-1 to TRBJ2-1; D is unclear. V lost 6 bases and J 8 bases, leaving 14 bases between the germline ends. This CDR3 is built from 12 residues. CDR1 DFQATT and CDR2 SNEGSKA come from the germline V gene (reference sequence).

The chain carries TRBV5-5 and TRBJ1-1; D is undetermined. The CDR3 extends over 12 amino acids. CDR1 SGHKS and CDR2 YYEKEE come from the germline V gene (reference sequence). Trimming shortened V by 6 bases and J by 0 bases, and 6 bases separated the two germline ends. This CDR3 is CASNLMNTEAFF. For the CDR3, the DNA is TGTGCCAGCAACCTAATGAACACTGAAGCTTTCTTT.

The chain combines TRBV18 with TRBJ2-3; 7 bases match TRBD1. CDR1 and CDR2 from the germline V gene are KGHSH and LQKENI. The CDR3 sequence is 14 residues long. The trim removed 2 bases at V and 3 bases at J, leaving 2 bases unmatched. CDR3 sequence: CASSPGQVTDTQYF. Here the CDR3 DNA reads TGTGCCAGCTCACCAGGACAGGTTACAGATACGCAGTATTTT.